The 18 T cell receptor beta chains reported below all come from one sample, sequenced in a study of graft-versus-host responses after intestinal transplantation. The data were produced by immunoSEQ multiplex PCR, yet TCRdb's version contains in-frame clones alone and is incomplete. The table includes 1,500 to 2,000 clones, roughly 37% detected once. There were 200,000 CFSE-labeled responder cells plated together with 200,000 irradiated, violet-dye-labeled stimulator cells. This sample comprised alloreactive CD8+ T cells from a mixed lymphocyte reaction culture, obtained before transplantation. Subset of the sample: CFSE-low proliferating T cells sorted from roughly six-day pre-transplant mixed lymphocyte reaction (GvH or HvG direction). Every receptor here comes from a human patient who was an organ donor for intestinal transplantation.

Within the sample, this clone is large. The chain uses TRBV7-9 and TRBJ1-1, with a tentative D call TRBD1 (5 bases). The CDR3 is 15 amino acids. CDR1 is SEHNR, CDR2 FQNEAQ, per germline (reference sequence). The ends were cut back, 4 bases at V and 4 bases at J, with 16 bases in the middle. The CDR3, as DNA: TGTGCCAGCAGCTCCTTGGCATGGGGCGGCACTGAAGCTTTCTTT. Protein sequence: CASSSLAWGGTEAFF.

The CDR3 is CASSHPRKAAYEQYF. The DNA for the CDR3 is TGCGCCAGCAGCCACCCGCGAAAGGCGGCATACGAGCAGTACTTC. The chain couples TRBV4-1 to TRBJ2-7, with D unclear. The CDR3 runs 15 residues. Germline-derived CDR1 and CDR2 are MGHRA and YSYEKL. The ends were cut back, 3 bases at V and 4 bases at J, with 16 bases in the middle.

The J gene is TRBJ2-3, the V gene TRBV6-6; D ambiguous. The CDR3 has 11 residues. V lost 2 bases, J lost 6 bases, and 3 bases lay in between. Germline-derived CDR1 and CDR2 are MNHNY and SVGAGI (reference sequence). CDR3 DNA: TGTGCCAGCAGTTACGGCGATACGCAGTATTTT. Protein sequence: CASSYGDTQYF.

This clone was seen a few times. V is TRBV6-6 and J is TRBJ1-1; D remains unclear. Trimming pared 2 bases from V and 1 base from J, leaving 8 bases between. The CDR3 extends over 14 amino acids. The germline CDR1 and CDR2 sequences are MNHNY and SVGAGI (reference sequence). CDR3 coding DNA: TGTGCCAGCAGTTACAGGGTTACGAACACTGAAGCTTTCTTT. Translated: CASSYRVTNTEAFF.

The chain links TRBV5-8 to TRBJ1-3; D ambiguous. Trimming took off 4 bases at V and 4 bases at J, with 15 bases between the two ends. CDR1 SGHTS and CDR2 YDEGEE come from the germline V gene. The CDR3 spans 15 residues. Here the CDR3 DNA reads TGTGCCAGCAGCATCCGAAAGGCTTCAGGAAACACCATATATTTT. Protein: CASSIRKASGNTIYF.

This clone has just a few counts. A read error may account for a junction end that differs from germline. The V call is TRBV2, the J call TRBJ2-3, with TRBD2 identical over 12 bases. Germline lookup yields CDR1 SNHLY and CDR2 FYNNEI. This CDR3 comprises 16 residues. CDR3 in amino acids: CASSPLAGGHTNTQYF. As DNA, the CDR3 is TGTGCCAGCAGCCCACTAGCGGGGGGCCACACAAATACGCAGTATTTT.

This clone counts as medium-sized. The chain links TRBV19 to TRBJ2-7; 10 positions match TRBD1. Germline V gives CDR1 LNHDA, CDR2 SQIVND (reference sequence). The V and J ends lost 4 bases and 2 bases, in that order; junction bases with no gene match: 5. The CDR3 extends over 15 amino acids. The CDR3 DNA sequence: TGTGCCAGTAGTACGGGACAGGGGCTCACCTACGAGCAGTACTTC. Its protein is CASSTGQGLTYEQYF.

The chain links TRBV7-2 to TRBJ1-2; 11 positions match TRBD1. Germline CDR1 SGHTA, CDR2 FQGNSA. The CDR3 runs to 14 residues. J lost 7 bases, V lost 8 bases, and 9 bases had no gene match. CDR3 nucleotide sequence: TGTGCCAGCGACCAAACCGGGACAGGGGGTGGCTACACCTTC. This translates into CASDQTGTGGGYTF.

The chain combines TRBV11-3 with TRBJ2-2; 7 bases are shared with TRBD2. The V and J ends lost 5 bases and 4 bases, in that order; junction bases with no gene match: 7. The CDR3 totals 15 residues. Germline V lookup: CDR1 SGHNT, CDR2 YENEEA. CDR3 sequence reads: CASSTLAAITGELFF. The CDR3, as DNA: TGTGCCAGCAGCACTCTAGCGGCTATCACCGGGGAGCTGTTTTTT.

By frequency in the sample, this clone is large. The gene calls are TRBV4-3 and TRBJ2-7; D perhaps matches TRBD2 (7 bases). The CDR3 is made up of 14 amino acids. Germline V CDR1 and CDR2: LGHNA, YSLEER. Trimming pared 0 bases from V and 3 bases from J, leaving 9 bases between. CDR3 in DNA: TGCGCCAGCAGCCAAGATAGGGGGGGCTACGAGCAGTACTTC. Translating gives CASSQDRGGYEQYF.

The chain has TRBV5-5 and TRBJ2-7; possibly TRBD1 for D (6 bases). Germline CDR1 SGHKS, CDR2 YYEKEE (reference sequence). This CDR3 is built from 19 residues. V lost 3 bases to trimming and J lost 5 bases, with 30 bases between them. The CDR3 sequence is CASSSRDTTPHPLVDEQYF. CDR3 DNA: TGTGCCAGCAGCTCCCGGGACACGACGCCGCACCCGTTGGTCGACGAGCAGTACTTC.

V usage is TRBV27 and J usage is TRBJ2-3; 10 positions agree with TRBD2. The germline V gene has CDR1 MNHEY and CDR2 SMNVEV (reference sequence). The V gene end was trimmed by 3 bases and the J gene end by 5 bases; junction bases not matched to a gene: 8. This CDR3 region has 16 residues. For the CDR3, the DNA is TGTGCCAGCAGTTTGGGTAGCGGGGGGCTGGGAGATACGCAGTATTTT. Residues: CASSLGSGGLGDTQYF.

The rearrangement uses TRBV18 and TRBJ2-7; TRBD1 matches at 9 bases. V lost 3 bases and J lost 2; bases outside the gene matches: 8. Germline CDR1 KGHSH, CDR2 LQKENI. The CDR3 is made up of 16 amino acids. CDR3 residues: CASSPYDRGAPYEQYF. DNA for the CDR3: TGTGCCAGCTCACCCTATGACAGGGGGGCCCCCTACGAGCAGTACTTC.

The chain combines TRBV29-1 with TRBJ2-1, with D perhaps matching TRBD2 (6 bases). Germline V gives CDR1 SQVTM, CDR2 ANQGSEA. The CDR3 extends over 12 amino acids. The V gene lost 0 bases and the J gene lost 9 bases, with 9 bases spanning the gap. CDR3 in amino acids: CSVEDSGSEQFF. The DNA for the CDR3 is TGCAGCGTTGAAGATTCCGGGAGTGAGCAGTTCTTC.

This sequence joins TRBV5-7 and TRBJ2-1; D might be TRBD1 or TRBD2, each matching 5 bases. TRBV5-7 is given ORF status, its function remaining uncertain. V was cut by 0 bases and J by 2 bases, with 9 bases left in between. CDR3 length: 15 residues. The CDR3 sequence: CASSLGGVAYNEQFF. CDR3 coding DNA: TGTGCCAGCAGCTTGGGAGGGGTGGCCTACAATGAGCAGTTCTTC.

By share of the sample, this clone is large (0.1 to 1%). The V and J genes are TRBV6-6 and TRBJ1-1, with TRBD1 matching 7 bases. This CDR3 region has 15 residues. V lost 4 bases, J lost 3 bases, and 8 bases stayed unmatched. CDR1 MNHNY and CDR2 SVGAGI come from the germline V gene (reference sequence). The CDR3 loop is CASSSSTGFDTEAFF. In DNA form, the CDR3 reads TGTGCCAGCAGTTCGTCGACAGGGTTCGACACTGAAGCTTTCTTT.

J is TRBJ1-2 and V is TRBV28; D not certain. The germline CDR1 and CDR2 sequences are MDHEN and SYDVKM. The CDR3 extends over 13 amino acids. With 3 bases removed from V and 0 bases from J, the gap between germline ends came to 5 bases. In nucleotides, the CDR3 is TGTGCCAGCAGTTTGTGGGCTAACTATGGCTACACCTTC. Translated, it gives CASSLWANYGYTF.

This clone was seen a handful of times. In DNA form, the CDR3 reads TGTGCCAGCAGCTTAGCCCTTGAGGGACTCTCCTATAATTCACCCCTCCACTTT. It encodes CASSLALEGLSYNSPLHF. This chain links TRBV7-2 with TRBJ1-6, with D possibly TRBD1 on 5 matching bases. The CDR3 extends over 18 amino acids. V lost 0 bases and J 0 bases, leaving 12 bases between the germline ends. Germline CDR1 SGHTA, CDR2 FQGNSA.